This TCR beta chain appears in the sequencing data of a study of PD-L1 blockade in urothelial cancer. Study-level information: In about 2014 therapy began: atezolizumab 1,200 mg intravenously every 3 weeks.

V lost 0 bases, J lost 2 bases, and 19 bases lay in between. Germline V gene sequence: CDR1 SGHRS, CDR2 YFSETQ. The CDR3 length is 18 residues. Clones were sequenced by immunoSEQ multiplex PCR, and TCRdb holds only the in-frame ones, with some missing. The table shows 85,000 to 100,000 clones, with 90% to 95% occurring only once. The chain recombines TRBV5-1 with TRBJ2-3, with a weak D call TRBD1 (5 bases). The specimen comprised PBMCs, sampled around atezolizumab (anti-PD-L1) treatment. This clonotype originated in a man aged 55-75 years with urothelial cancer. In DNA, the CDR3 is TGCGCCAGCAGCTTGGCCTTTAGTAGGGGTCGGCCCACAGATACGCAGTATTTT. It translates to CASSLAFSRGRPTDTQYF.